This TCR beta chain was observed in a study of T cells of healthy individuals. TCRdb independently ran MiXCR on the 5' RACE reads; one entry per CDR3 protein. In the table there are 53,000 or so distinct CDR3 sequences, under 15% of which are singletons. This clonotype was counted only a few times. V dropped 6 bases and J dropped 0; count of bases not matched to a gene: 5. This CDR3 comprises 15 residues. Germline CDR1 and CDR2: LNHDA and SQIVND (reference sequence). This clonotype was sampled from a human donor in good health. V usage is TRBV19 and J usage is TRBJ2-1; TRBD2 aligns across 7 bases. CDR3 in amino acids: CASRKAGNSYNEQFF. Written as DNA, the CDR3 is TGTGCCAGTAGAAAAGCGGGGAACTCCTACAATGAGCAGTTCTTC.